Listed below are T cell receptor beta chains from one sample, sequenced in a study of beta chain features in type 1 diabetes. TCRdb's table, derived via immunoSEQ multiplex PCR, lists solely in-frame clones and lacks some. The sample carries almost 350,000 clones, less than 10% recorded once. Sequencing input: central memory CD4+ T cells from blood. All receptors derive from a woman aged 18-29 years in good health. The CDR3 runs from the conserved cysteine through the conserved F or W. Fields, in order: CDR3 DNA, CDR3 protein, V gene, J gene, D gene, clone size. D genes are given only for firm matches. Not all rows give a size; the values are once, few, many and, for expanded clones, a class.

CDR3 DNA: TGTGCCAGCTCGAAAACAGGGAGATCCTACGAGCAGTACTTC; CDR3 protein: CASSKTGRSYEQYF; V gene: TRBV2; J gene: TRBJ2-7; D gene: .; clone size: many
CDR3 DNA: TGTGCCAGCAGTCGAGGGGGGTCGCAGGGGTGGAGAACCGAAAAAGAAGCTTTCTTT; CDR3 protein: CASSRGGSQGWRTEKEAFF; V gene: TRBV2; J gene: TRBJ1-1; D gene: .; clone size: .
CDR3 DNA: TGTGCCAGCAGCAAACAGGGGGCGTCTTATGGCTACACCTTC; CDR3 protein: CASSKQGASYGYTF; V gene: TRBV28; J gene: TRBJ1-2; D gene: TRBD1; clone size: few
CDR3 DNA: TGTGCCAGCAGGTACCAGGGCCCGTCCTACGAGCAGTACTTC; CDR3 protein: CASRYQGPSYEQYF; V gene: TRBV2; J gene: TRBJ2-7; D gene: .; clone size: .
CDR3 DNA: TGTGCCAGCAGCTCGACTAGCGGGACATACAATGAGCAGTTCTTC; CDR3 protein: CASSSTSGTYNEQFF; V gene: TRBV7-6; J gene: TRBJ2-1; D gene: TRBD2; clone size: few
CDR3 DNA: TGCAGCACTTCCGGGACAGGGGTTTCCTACAATGAGCAGTTCTTC; CDR3 protein: CSTSGTGVSYNEQFF; V gene: TRBV29-1; J gene: TRBJ2-1; D gene: TRBD1; clone size: .
CDR3 DNA: TGTGCCAGCAGAGAAGCTCCGAGGGATACGCAGTATTTT; CDR3 protein: CASREAPRDTQYF; V gene: TRBV6-5; J gene: TRBJ2-3; D gene: .; clone size: few
CDR3 DNA: TGTGCCAGCAGTGGGGGTATCTATAGCAATCAGCCCCAGCATTTT; CDR3 protein: CASSGGIYSNQPQHF; V gene: TRBV27; J gene: TRBJ1-5; D gene: .; clone size: .
CDR3 DNA: TGTGCCAGTAGTACTAGAGGAGCTTTTAGTGAGCAGTTCTTC; CDR3 protein: CASSTRGAFSEQFF; V gene: TRBV19; J gene: TRBJ2-1; D gene: .; clone size: .
CDR3 DNA: TGTGCCAGCAGGCGGCCAGGGGCCGGGGCCAACGTCCTGACTTTC; CDR3 protein: CASRRPGAGANVLTF; V gene: TRBV6-6; J gene: TRBJ2-6; D gene: .; clone size: few
CDR3 DNA: TGTGCCATCAAGGCTCAAGAGACCCAGTACTTC; CDR3 protein: CAIKAQETQYF; V gene: TRBV10-3; J gene: TRBJ2-5; D gene: .; clone size: many
CDR3 DNA: TGCGCCAGCAGCCAAGTGCGGGAGATGGATACGCAGTATTTT; CDR3 protein: CASSQVREMDTQYF; V gene: TRBV4-1; J gene: TRBJ2-3; D gene: TRBD2; clone size: .
CDR3 DNA: TGTGCCAGTAGAGGGCCAGGGGAGCTCTCCGAGCAGTACTTC; CDR3 protein: CASRGPGELSEQYF; V gene: TRBV19; J gene: TRBJ2-7; D gene: .; clone size: few
CDR3 DNA: TGTGCCAGCAGCTTTCAATCTTGGGGCGGGAGGGGCTCCTACAATGAGCAGTTCTTC; CDR3 protein: CASSFQSWGGRGSYNEQFF; V gene: TRBV9; J gene: TRBJ2-1; D gene: TRBD2; clone size: few
CDR3 DNA: TGTGCCAGCAGCACAGACGCTCCTGTCTTTGGCTACGAGCAGTACTTC; CDR3 protein: CASSTDAPVFGYEQYF; V gene: TRBV7-6; J gene: TRBJ2-7; D gene: .; clone size: .
CDR3 DNA: TGTGCCAGCAGCTTAGAGAGGGACAATGAGCAGTTCTTC; CDR3 protein: CASSLERDNEQFF; V gene: TRBV11-3; J gene: TRBJ2-1; D gene: .; clone size: many
CDR3 DNA: TGTGCCAGCAGCTTAGACGGACAGGGGAACACCGGGGAGCTGTTTTTT; CDR3 protein: CASSLDGQGNTGELFF; V gene: TRBV7-6; J gene: TRBJ2-2; D gene: TRBD1; clone size: few
CDR3 DNA: TGTGCCAGCAGCTTAAACCCCTACGAGCAGTACTTC; CDR3 protein: CASSLNPYEQYF; V gene: TRBV7-8; J gene: TRBJ2-7; D gene: .; clone size: .
CDR3 DNA: TGTGCCAGCAGTCCCTTGGACAGGGGGAGAGCTTTCTTT; CDR3 protein: CASSPLDRGRAFF; V gene: TRBV28; J gene: TRBJ1-1; D gene: TRBD1; clone size: .
CDR3 DNA: TGTGCCAGCAGCTTAGCGGAGGGGGGCTACGAGCAGTACTTC; CDR3 protein: CASSLAEGGYEQYF; V gene: TRBV11-2; J gene: TRBJ2-7; D gene: .; clone size: many
CDR3 DNA: TGTGCCAGCAGTACTAGGGGACAGGGGGCTTGGGATTCACCCCTCCACTTT; CDR3 protein: CASSTRGQGAWDSPLHF; V gene: TRBV28; J gene: TRBJ1-6; D gene: TRBD1; clone size: .